The clone carrying this TCR beta chain came up a few times. This sample stems from a study of beta chain features in type 1 diabetes. Germline V gene sequence: CDR1 SGHTA, CDR2 FQGTGA. The CDR3 sequence is 15 residues long. Between the trimmed V and J ends, which lost 5 bases and 1 base, there was a span of 14 bases. Of the isolated RNA, all was reverse transcribed, and so the sequenced material was expressed TCRB transcripts. The table came from immunoSEQ multiplex PCR; TCRdb's copy has only in-frame clones and leaves some out. The sample includes roughly 450,000 clones, about 10% of them seen just once.

The rearrangement joins TRBV7-3 to TRBJ1-1; D not certain. Sequences were obtained from naive CD4+ T cells from blood. The TCR sequence derives from a woman aged 18-35 years in good health. The CDR3 region has the DNA TGTGCCAGCAGCAGAGGTGCTCGCGAGAACACTGAAGCTTTCTTT. It specifies CASSRGARENTEAFF.